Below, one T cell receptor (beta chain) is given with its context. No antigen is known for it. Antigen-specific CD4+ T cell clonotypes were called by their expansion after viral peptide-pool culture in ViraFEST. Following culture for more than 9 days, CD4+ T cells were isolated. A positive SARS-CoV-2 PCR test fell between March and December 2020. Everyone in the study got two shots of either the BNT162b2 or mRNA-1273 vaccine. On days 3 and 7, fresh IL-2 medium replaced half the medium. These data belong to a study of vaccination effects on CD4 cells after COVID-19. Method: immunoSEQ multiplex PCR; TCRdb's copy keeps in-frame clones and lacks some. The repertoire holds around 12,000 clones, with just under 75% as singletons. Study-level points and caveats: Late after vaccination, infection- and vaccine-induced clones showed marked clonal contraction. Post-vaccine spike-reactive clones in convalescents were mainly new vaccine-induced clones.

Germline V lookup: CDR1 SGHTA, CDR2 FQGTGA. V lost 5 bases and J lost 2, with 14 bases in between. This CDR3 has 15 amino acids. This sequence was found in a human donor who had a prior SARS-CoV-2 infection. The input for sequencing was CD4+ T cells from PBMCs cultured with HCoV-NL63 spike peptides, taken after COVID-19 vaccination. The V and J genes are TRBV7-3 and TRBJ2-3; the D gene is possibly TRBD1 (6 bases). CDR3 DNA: TGTGCCAGCAGCCCCACGGGACATACCACAGATACGCAGTATTTT. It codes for CASSPTGHTTDTQYF.